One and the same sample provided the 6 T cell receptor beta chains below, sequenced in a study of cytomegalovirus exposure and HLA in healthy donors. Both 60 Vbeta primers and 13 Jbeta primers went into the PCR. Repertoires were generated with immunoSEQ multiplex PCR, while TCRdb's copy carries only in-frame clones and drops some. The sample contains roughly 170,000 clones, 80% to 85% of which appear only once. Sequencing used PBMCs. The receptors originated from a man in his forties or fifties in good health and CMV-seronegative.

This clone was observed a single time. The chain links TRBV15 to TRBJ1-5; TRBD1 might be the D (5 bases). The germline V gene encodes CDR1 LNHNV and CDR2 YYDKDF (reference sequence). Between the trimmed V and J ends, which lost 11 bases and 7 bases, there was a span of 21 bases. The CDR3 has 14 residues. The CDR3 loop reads CAVASGGSRQPQHF. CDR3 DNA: TGTGCCGTCGCATCCGGGGGAAGCAGACAGCCCCAGCATTTT. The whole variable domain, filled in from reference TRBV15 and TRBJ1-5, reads DAMVIQNPRYQVTQFGKPVTLSCSQTLNHNVMYWYQQKSSQAPKLLFHYYDKDFNNEADTPDNFQSRRPNTSFCFLDIRSPGLGDTAMYLCAVASGGSRQPQHFGDGTRLSIL.

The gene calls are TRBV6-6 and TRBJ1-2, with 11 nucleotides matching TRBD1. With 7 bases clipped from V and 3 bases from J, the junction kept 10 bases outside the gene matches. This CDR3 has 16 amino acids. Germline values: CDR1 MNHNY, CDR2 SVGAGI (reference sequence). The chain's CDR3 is CASTKGQGEGYYGYTF. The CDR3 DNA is TGTGCCAGCACCAAGGGACAGGGGGAAGGTTACTATGGCTACACCTTC.

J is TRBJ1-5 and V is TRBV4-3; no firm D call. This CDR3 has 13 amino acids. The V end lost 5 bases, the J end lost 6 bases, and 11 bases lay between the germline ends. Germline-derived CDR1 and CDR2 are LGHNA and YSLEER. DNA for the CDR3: TGCGCCAGCAGCAAGAATCGGGGTCAGCCCCAGCATTTT. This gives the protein CASSKNRGQPQHF.

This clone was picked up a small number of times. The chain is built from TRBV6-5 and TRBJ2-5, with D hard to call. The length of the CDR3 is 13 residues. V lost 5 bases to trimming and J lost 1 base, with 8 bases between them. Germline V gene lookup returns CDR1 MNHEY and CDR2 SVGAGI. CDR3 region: CASSETAQETQYF. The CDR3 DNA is TGTGCCAGCAGTGAAACAGCCCAAGAGACCCAGTACTTC.

The CDR3 is CASAASWVTDTQYF. The DNA of the CDR3 is TGCGCCAGCGCGGCTAGTTGGGTCACAGATACGCAGTATTTT. The rearrangement joins TRBV10-2 to TRBJ2-3; unclear D gene. There are 14 residues in the CDR3. Germline V CDR1 and CDR2: WSHSY, SAAADI. V lost 8 bases to trimming and J lost 2 bases, with 14 bases between them.

The CDR3 region has the DNA TGTGCCAGCAGCCGGGGACAGTTGAATGAAAAACTGTTTTTT. Its translation is CASSRGQLNEKLFF. The chain joins TRBV7-2 to TRBJ1-4; 7 nucleotides align to TRBD1. Germline loops: CDR1 SGHTA, CDR2 FQGNSA. V lost 5 bases to trimming and J lost 5 bases; unmatched junction nucleotides: 5. The CDR3 extends over 14 amino acids.